These 17 T cell receptor beta chains were all obtained from the same sample, sequenced in a study of blood T cell repertoires in COVID-19. Sequencing was performed with immunoSEQ multiplex PCR; in TCRdb, only in-frame clones are kept and a portion is missing. The data contain 100,000 to 150,000 clones, 75% to 90% of them singletons. The specimen sequenced was peripheral blood. These receptors came from a man aged 45 to 65 with active COVID-19.

This rearrangement joins TRBV6-2 or TRBV6-3 to TRBJ2-5, with 8 bases that match TRBD2. This CDR3 contains 18 residues. Per the germline V gene, CDR1 is MNHEY and CDR2 is SVGEGT. The ends lost 2 bases at V and 1 base at J; junction bases unmatched: 12. CDR3 region: CASSYPFQRGYPQETQYF. As DNA, the CDR3 is TGTGCCAGCAGTTACCCTTTCCAGCGGGGGTATCCCCAAGAGACCCAGTACTTC.

The rearrangement uses TRBV9 and TRBJ2-4; TRBD1 matches 7 bases. Germline CDR1 SGDLS, CDR2 YYNGEE. Trimming took 0 bases from V and 7 from J; bases not matched to a gene: 4. The CDR3 loop spans 14 amino acids. The CDR3 region has the DNA TGTGCCAGCAGCGTAGGAGGGGGCGGGAACATTCAGTACTTC. The encoded protein is CASSVGGGGNIQYF.

The genes are TRBV6-6 and TRBJ1-3, with 9 bases that match TRBD1. V shed 6 bases, J shed 3 bases, and the junction held 9 bases outside the gene matches. The CDR3 length is 16 residues. Germline V lookup: CDR1 MNHNY, CDR2 SVGAGI (reference sequence). In nucleotides, the CDR3 is TGTGCCAGCAGCCTTACACAGGGGGCTGGTGGAAACACCATATATTTT. Amino acid sequence: CASSLTQGAGGNTIYF.

This clone was detected once. The genes are TRBV6-5 and TRBJ2-3, with 7 bases identical to TRBD2. This CDR3 contains 13 residues. V shed 7 bases, J shed 3 bases, and the junction held 4 bases outside the gene matches. Germline CDR1 is MNHEY and CDR2 is SVGAGI. In DNA form, the CDR3 reads TGTGCCAGCACCCCTAGCGGTACAGATACGCAGTATTTT. As protein: CASTPSGTDTQYF.

The chain carries TRBV18 and TRBJ1-1, with 10 bases lining up with TRBD1. The J segment lost 2 bases and the V segment lost 3 bases, leaving 6 bases of the junction unmatched. Germline-derived CDR1 and CDR2 are KGHSH and LQKENI. The CDR3 spans 16 residues. This CDR3 is CASSPGGTGVNTEAFF. CDR3 nucleotide sequence: TGTGCCAGCTCACCCGGGGGGACAGGGGTTAACACTGAAGCTTTCTTT.

The genes are TRBV27 and TRBJ1-1; perhaps TRBD1 as D (6 bases). The V gene lost 3 bases and the J gene lost 0 bases, with 8 bases spanning the gap. In germline, CDR1 is MNHEY, CDR2 SMNVEV (reference sequence). The length of the CDR3 is 14 residues. CDR3 protein: CASSFGGMNTEAFF. The CDR3, as DNA: TGTGCCAGCAGTTTTGGGGGCATGAACACTGAAGCTTTCTTT.

V is TRBV30 and J is TRBJ1-1; TRBD1 is a possible D gene (5 bases). The CDR3 is 13 amino acids. V lost 3 bases, J lost 3 bases, and 11 bases lay in between. Per the germline V gene, CDR1 is GTSNPN and CDR2 is SVGIG (reference sequence). The CDR3 region is CAWSTQGYTEAFF. The CDR3 nucleotides are TGTGCCTGGAGCACTCAGGGTTACACTGAAGCTTTCTTT.

The rearrangement joins TRBV6-5 to TRBJ2-7, with D possibly matching TRBD1 (7 bases). The germline V gene has CDR1 MNHEY and CDR2 SVGAGI. The CDR3 is 15 amino acids. V lost 6 bases, J lost 0 bases, and 15 bases lay in between. Written as DNA, the CDR3 is TGTGCCAGCAGGGTTACAGGGGACTTCTCCTACGAGCAGTACTTC. It codes for CASRVTGDFSYEQYF.

A single count supports this clone. This chain links TRBV21-1 with TRBJ1-1. TRBV21-1 represents a pseudogene. This CDR3 has 14 amino acids. For the CDR3, the DNA is TGTGCCAGCGAGTTCTCCGAAATGAACACTGAAGCTTTCTTT. This translates into CASEFSEMNTEAFF.

The rearrangement joins TRBV18 to TRBJ1-2, with 9 positions matching TRBD1. J was trimmed by 4 bases and V by 2 bases; bases with no gene match: 5. CDR3 length equals 15 residues. Germline V CDR1 and CDR2: KGHSH, LQKENI. CDR3 loop: CASSPNRGLGYGYTF. In DNA, the CDR3 is TGTGCCAGCTCACCAAACAGGGGGCTCGGCTATGGCTACACCTTC.

The chain couples TRBV12-3 or TRBV12-4 to TRBJ2-5; 8 bases match TRBD1. With 7 bases clipped from V and 5 bases from J, the junction kept 6 bases outside the gene matches. The CDR3 length is 13 residues. Written as DNA, the CDR3 is TGTGCCAGCACCGACAGGGGATGGGAGACCCAGTACTTC. Its translation: CASTDRGWETQYF.

The rearrangement joins TRBV19 to TRBJ1-1, with 9 bases that match TRBD1. The ends lost 4 bases at V and 1 base at J; junction bases unmatched: 7. The length of the CDR3 is 16 residues. Germline CDR1 and CDR2: LNHDA and SQIVND (reference sequence). CDR3 coding DNA: TGTGCCAGTAGTAACGGACAGGGGAGCCCGAACACTGAAGCTTTCTTT. This encodes CASSNGQGSPNTEAFF.

The V gene is TRBV19, the J gene TRBJ2-1, with D possibly being TRBD1 (6 bases). CDR1 is LNHDA, CDR2 SQIVND, per germline (reference sequence). The CDR3 spans 14 residues. V was pared by 3 bases and J by 8 bases, with 14 bases between. The CDR3 DNA is TGTGCCAGTAGTATTGGGCAGGGGAAGGATGAGCAGTTCTTC. It codes for CASSIGQGKDEQFF.

This rearrangement joins TRBV18 to TRBJ2-7; a possible D gene is TRBD2 (5 bases). There are 14 residues in the CDR3. Trimming shortened V by 5 bases and J by 9 bases, and 20 bases separated the two germline ends. In germline, CDR1 is KGHSH, CDR2 LQKENI. The CDR3 spells CASSSSSVSAVQYF. The CDR3 DNA follows: TGTGCCAGCTCATCGTCGTCGGTGTCAGCGGTGCAGTACTTC.

This clone appeared a few times. The chain joins TRBV3-1 (or the pseudogene TRBV3-2) to TRBJ1-6, with TRBD1 matching over 12 bases. The CDR3 length is 17 residues. V lost 4 bases, J lost 10 bases, and 11 bases stayed unmatched. CDR1 LGHDT and CDR2 YNNKEL come from the germline V gene (reference sequence). CDR3 amino acids: CASSPMGTGGRGSPLHF. The CDR3, as DNA: TGTGCCAGCAGCCCCATGGGGACAGGGGGCCGGGGATCACCCCTCCACTTT.

The rearrangement links TRBV7-8 to TRBJ1-3; TRBD1 matches at 7 bases. Germline V gives CDR1 SGHVS, CDR2 FQNEAQ. The length of the CDR3 is 16 residues. V shed 2 bases, J shed 6 bases, and the junction held 10 bases outside the gene matches. The chain's CDR3 is CASSLRPGDSLNTIYF. In DNA form, the CDR3 reads TGTGCCAGCAGCTTAAGGCCCGGGGACAGCTTAAACACCATATATTTT.

The chain links TRBV7-8 to TRBJ2-5, with D unclear. V shed 5 bases and J shed 2 bases, with 15 bases lying between them. The CDR3 spans 15 residues. Germline V lookup: CDR1 SGHVS, CDR2 FQNEAQ. The CDR3 reads CASSPLTGYQETQYF. The CDR3 DNA sequence: TGTGCCAGCAGCCCATTGACCGGGTATCAAGAGACCCAGTACTTC.